This TCR beta chain is drawn from a study of blood T cell repertoires in COVID-19. Study in general: Sources were T cells, B-cell-depleted T cells, or PBMCs; the material itself was cDNA or gDNA.

This table comes from immunoSEQ multiplex PCR, and its TCRdb copy is limited to in-frame clones, with some not included. The sample records about 350,000 clones, less than 90% being singletons. The germline gives CDR1 SGHRS, CDR2 YFSETQ. Trimming pared 2 bases from V and 2 bases from J, leaving 9 bases between. There are 14 residues in the CDR3. The sequence was obtained from a woman between 55 and 75 years old with COVID-19, enrolled during active disease. Sequenced: peripheral blood. The V call is TRBV5-1, the J call TRBJ2-3; TRBD2 might be the D (5 bases). CDR3: CASSFGVATDTQYF. The CDR3 nucleotides read TGCGCCAGCAGCTTCGGGGTAGCCACAGATACGCAGTATTTT.